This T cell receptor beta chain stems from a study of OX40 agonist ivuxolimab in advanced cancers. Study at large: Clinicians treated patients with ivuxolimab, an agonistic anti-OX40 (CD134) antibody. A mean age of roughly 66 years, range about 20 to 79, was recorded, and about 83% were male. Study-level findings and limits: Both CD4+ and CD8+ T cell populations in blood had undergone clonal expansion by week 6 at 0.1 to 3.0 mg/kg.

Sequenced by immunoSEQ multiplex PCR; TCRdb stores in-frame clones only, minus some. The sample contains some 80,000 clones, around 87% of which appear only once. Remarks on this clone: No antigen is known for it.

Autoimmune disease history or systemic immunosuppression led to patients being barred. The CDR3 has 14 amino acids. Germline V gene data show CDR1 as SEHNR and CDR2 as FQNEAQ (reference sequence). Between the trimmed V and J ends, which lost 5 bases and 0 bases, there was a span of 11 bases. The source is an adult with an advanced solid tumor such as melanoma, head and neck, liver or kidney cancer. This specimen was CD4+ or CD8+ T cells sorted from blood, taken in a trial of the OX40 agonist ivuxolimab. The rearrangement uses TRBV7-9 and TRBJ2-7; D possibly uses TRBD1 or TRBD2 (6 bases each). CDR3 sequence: CASSGGGLSYEQYF. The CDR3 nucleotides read TGTGCCAGCAGCGGAGGGGGGCTCTCCTACGAGCAGTACTTC. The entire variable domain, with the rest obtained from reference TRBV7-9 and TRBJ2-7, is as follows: DTGVSQNPRHKITKRGQNVTFRCDPISEHNRLYWYRQTLGQGPEFLTYFQNEAQLEKSRLLSDRFSAERPKGSFSTLEIQRTEQGDSAMYLCASSGGGLSYEQYFGPGTRLTVT.